These 15 T cell receptor beta chains share one sample of origin, sequenced in a study of cytomegalovirus exposure and HLA in healthy donors. A multiplex PCR was run with 60 Vbeta primers and 13 Jbeta primers. Repertoires were generated with immunoSEQ multiplex PCR, while TCRdb's copy carries only in-frame clones and drops some. The data show over 150,000 clones, with 70% to 85% seen just once and under 2.5% held by the top ten. Sequencing was performed on PBMCs. The receptors derive from a man aged 25 to 40 in good health and CMV-seronegative.

V gene TRBV19 combines with J gene TRBJ1-1, with 7 bases fitting TRBD1. V shed 1 base and J 2 bases; nucleotides not matched to a gene: 4. The CDR3 has 15 amino acids. CDR1 and CDR2 (germline): LNHDA, SQIVND (reference sequence). In DNA form, the CDR3 reads TGTGCCAGTAGTATAGCCCCAGGGGGTAACACTGAAGCTTTCTTT. Translated: CASSIAPGGNTEAFF.

The chain recombines TRBV28 with TRBJ2-5, with 11 bases that match TRBD2. The CDR3 spans 15 residues. After removal of 4 bases from V and 2 bases from J, the junction contained 3 bases not matched to a gene. The germline gives CDR1 MDHEN, CDR2 SYDVKM. The CDR3 protein is CASSSSGGSQETQYF. Here the CDR3 DNA reads TGTGCCAGCAGTTCTAGCGGGGGGAGTCAAGAGACCCAGTACTTC.

A remark on this clone: The junction departs from germline at one end; a sequencing error may be responsible. The V gene is TRBV7-9, the J gene TRBJ2-1; 8 positions agree with TRBD2. Germline CDR1 is SEHNR and CDR2 is FQNEAQ (reference sequence). This CDR3 region has 16 residues. The CDR3 loop is CSSSLGASGPYNEQFF. The CDR3 DNA sequence: TGTTCCAGCAGCTTAGGAGCTAGCGGGCCGTACAATGAGCAGTTCTTC.

The chain employs TRBV19 and TRBJ1-1; D remains ambiguous. V gave up 5 bases and J gave up 3 bases, with 10 bases separating them. Germline CDR1 is LNHDA and CDR2 is SQIVND (reference sequence). CDR3 length equals 13 residues. CDR3 coding DNA: TGTGCCAGTAGTTATTCCCCGGACACTGAAGCTTTCTTT. Protein sequence: CASSYSPDTEAFF.

The V gene is TRBV15, the J gene TRBJ2-1, with D tentatively TRBD2 (5 bases). The V end lost 4 bases, the J end lost 10 bases, and 8 bases lay between the germline ends. From germline, CDR1 is LNHNV and CDR2 YYDKDF (reference sequence). The CDR3 loop spans 11 amino acids. The CDR3 nucleotides read TGTGCCACCAGCATCGAGCGGGAGCAGTTCTTC. Its translation: CATSIEREQFF.

In nucleotides, the CDR3 is TGTGCCAGCAGTTTAGGTAGCGGCAACTCCTACAATGAGCAGTTCTTC. This codes for CASSLGSGNSYNEQFF. The rearrangement joins TRBV28 to TRBJ2-1; tentatively, D is TRBD2 (6 bases). Looked up from germline, CDR1 is MDHEN and CDR2 is SYDVKM. Deletions cut 2 bases from V and 0 bases from J, with 11 bases between. This CDR3 region has 16 residues.

The chain is built from TRBV19 and TRBJ1-2; 7 nucleotides match TRBD1. Germline trimming cut 5 bases from V and 0 bases from J; bases unmatched to any gene: 3. The CDR3 loop spans 14 amino acids. Germline V gene lookup returns CDR1 LNHDA and CDR2 SQIVND (reference sequence). The CDR3 loop is CASSGTVPNYGYTF. CDR3 nucleotides: TGTGCCAGTAGTGGGACAGTCCCTAACTATGGCTACACCTTC.

The genes are TRBV5-5 and TRBJ1-5, with TRBD1 as a possible D gene (5 bases). From germline, CDR1 is SGHKS and CDR2 YYEKEE (reference sequence). Trimming took off 2 bases at V and 6 bases at J, with 15 bases between the two ends. The CDR3 extends over 15 amino acids. The CDR3 DNA sequence: TGTGCCAGCAGCTTCTCGGCGGGGGAAGGTCAGCCCCAGCATTTT. Encoded protein: CASSFSAGEGQPQHF. Together with reference TRBV5-5 and TRBJ1-5, the CDR3 gives the full variable domain: DAGVTQSPTHLIKTRGQQVTLRCSPISGHKSVSWYQQVLGQGPQFIFQYYEKEERGRGNFPDRFSARQFPNYSSELNVNALLLGDSALYLCASSFSAGEGQPQHFGDGTRLSIL.

This rearrangement joins TRBV7-2 to TRBJ2-1; possibly TRBD1 for D (6 bases). Trimming left V 0 bases short and J 2 bases short, with 11 bases between. CDR3 length: 16 residues. Germline V CDR1 and CDR2: SGHTA, FQGNSA. The DNA for the CDR3 is TGTGCCAGCAGCTTAGCCCCGACAGGAACCTACAATGAGCAGTTCTTC. As protein: CASSLAPTGTYNEQFF.

The J gene is TRBJ1-5, the V gene TRBV19; the D gene is possibly TRBD1 (6 bases). V was pared by 5 bases and J by 5 bases, with 13 bases between. This CDR3 spans 14 amino acids. Germline V gives CDR1 LNHDA, CDR2 SQIVND (reference sequence). CDR3 amino acids: CASSPQGGDQPQHF. The CDR3 DNA reads as TGTGCCAGTAGTCCACAGGGAGGGGATCAGCCCCAGCATTTT.

This clone showed up just a few times. This sequence joins TRBV7-9 and TRBJ1-2; 8 nucleotides agree with TRBD1. Losses at the gene ends were 7 bases for V and 4 bases for J; bases not matched to a gene: 8. This CDR3 contains 14 residues. Germline V CDR1 and CDR2: SEHNR, FQNEAQ (reference sequence). DNA of the CDR3: TGTGCCAGCACCCGGACAGGGCAGGGCTATGGCTACACCTTC. Translated: CASTRTGQGYGYTF. The variable domain in full, completed from reference TRBV7-9 and TRBJ1-2, reads DTGVSQNPRHKITKRGQNVTFRCDPISEHNRLYWYRQTLGQGPEFLTYFQNEAQLEKSRLLSDRFSAERPKGSFSTLEIQRTEQGDSAMYLCASTRTGQGYGYTFGSGTRLTVV.

The chain joins TRBV5-1 to TRBJ2-3, with 9 bases matching TRBD2. Trimming at V came to 4 bases and at J to 2 bases, leaving 8 bases not matched to a gene. Germline V gene data show CDR1 as SGHRS and CDR2 as YFSETQ. The CDR3 sequence is 16 residues long. The chain's CDR3 is CASSMNLAGITDTQYF. CDR3 bases: TGCGCCAGCAGCATGAATCTAGCGGGAATCACAGATACGCAGTATTTT. Full variable domain (rest looked up from reference TRBV5-1 and TRBJ2-3): KAGVTQTPRYLIKTRGQQVTLSCSPISGHRSVSWYQQTPGQGLQFLFEYFSETQRNKGNFPGRFSGRQFSNSRSEMNVSTLELGDSALYLCASSMNLAGITDTQYFGPGTRLTVL.

The rearrangement uses TRBV6-5 and TRBJ1-1; TRBD1 aligns across 8 bases. CDR1 and CDR2 from the germline V gene are MNHEY and SVGAGI. Unmatched junction bases numbered 3, after V lost 5 bases and J lost 1 base. The CDR3 loop spans 14 amino acids. CDR3 in amino acids: CASSPGTGNTEAFF. In DNA form, the CDR3 reads TGTGCCAGCAGTCCCGGGACAGGGAACACTGAAGCTTTCTTT.

V usage is TRBV7-9 and J usage is TRBJ2-7, with a tentative D call TRBD1 (6 bases). CDR3 length equals 13 residues. V was cut by 3 bases and J by 7 bases, with 13 bases left in between. Germline V gene lookup returns CDR1 SEHNR and CDR2 FQNEAQ (reference sequence). The CDR3 here is CASSFGQPAEQYF. Written as DNA, the CDR3 is TGTGCCAGCAGCTTTGGACAGCCAGCGGAGCAGTACTTC.

A word on this clone: The sample has other DNA sequences that encode this CDR3 too. The genes are TRBV5-1 and TRBJ2-7, with a possible D match to TRBD1 (5 bases). Germline V gene sequence: CDR1 SGHRS, CDR2 YFSETQ. Trimming took off 0 bases at V and 5 bases at J, with 12 bases between the two ends. This CDR3 has 14 amino acids. The CDR3 here is CASSLGGRADEQYF. The CDR3, as DNA: TGCGCCAGCAGCTTGGGGGGCAGGGCGGACGAGCAGTACTTC.